These T cell receptor beta chains were read from a single sample in a study of T-cell memory formation after mild COVID-19. TCRdb used MiXCR to reprocess the 5' RACE reads, holding one entry per CDR3 protein. The profile covers around 300,000 distinct CDR3 sequences, with 15% to 20% appearing a single time and 20% to 25% taken by the ten largest. The sample was PBMCs or a T cell subset sorted from them (not recorded which). The receptor source for this set is a man between 18 and 29 years old who had mild COVID-19 (a few samples of this study predate the infection). Cell type and time point are not known. Each CDR3 is given with its conserved first and last residue. The D gene is left open where the match is weak. Part of the rows lack a size; the others show once, few, many or a class for expanded clones.

v_gene: TRBV6-2/TRBV6-3
len: 13
abundance: once
j_gene: TRBJ1-6
d_gene: NA
CDR3aa: CASTLRATSPLHF
CDR3nt: TGTGCCAGCACTCTCCGGGCCACTTCACCCCTCCACTTT

v_gene: TRBV12-3/TRBV12-4
len: 11
abundance: NA
j_gene: TRBJ1-1
d_gene: NA
CDR3aa: CASWGKGLAFF
CDR3nt: TGTGCCAGCTGGGGAAAGGGTCTGGCTTTCTTT

v_gene: TRBV12-3/TRBV12-4
len: 16
abundance: NA
j_gene: TRBJ2-7
d_gene: NA
CDR3aa: CASSLGPPASSYEQYF
CDR3nt: TGTGCCAGCAGTTTAGGTCCGCCGGCTAGCTCCTACGAGCAGTACTTC

v_gene: TRBV9
len: 14
abundance: NA
j_gene: TRBJ2-5
d_gene: NA
CDR3aa: CASSVSPAVETQYF
CDR3nt: TGTGCCAGCAGCGTCTCTCCAGCTGTGGAGACCCAGTACTTC

v_gene: TRBV5-1
len: 16
abundance: many
j_gene: TRBJ1-6
d_gene: NA
CDR3aa: CASSLDQGSPNSPLHF
CDR3nt: TGCGCCAGCAGCTTGGATCAGGGGTCGCCTAATTCACCCCTCCACTTT

v_gene: TRBV6-2/TRBV6-3
len: 14
abundance: few
j_gene: TRBJ2-5
d_gene: NA
CDR3aa: CASSRDRDQETQYF
CDR3nt: TGTGCCAGCAGTCGGGACCGAGACCAAGAGACCCAGTACTTC

v_gene: TRBV10-2
len: 17
abundance: many
j_gene: TRBJ2-4
d_gene: NA
CDR3aa: CASSKSLIGLAKNIQYF
CDR3nt: TGCGCCAGCAGTAAGAGCCTCATAGGACTAGCCAAAAACATTCAGTACTTC

v_gene: TRBV7-3
len: 16
abundance: NA
j_gene: TRBJ2-3
d_gene: TRBD2
CDR3aa: CASSLTAGGTADTQYF
CDR3nt: TGTGCCAGCAGCTTAACTGCGGGGGGCACCGCAGATACGCAGTATTTT

v_gene: TRBV6-6
len: 15
abundance: NA
j_gene: TRBJ1-5
d_gene: NA
CDR3aa: CATHLRLGSNQPQHF
CDR3nt: TGTGCCACCCACTTAAGACTTGGGAGCAATCAGCCCCAGCATTTT

v_gene: TRBV15
len: 15
abundance: many
j_gene: TRBJ2-3
d_gene: NA
CDR3aa: CATSRVSGNTDTQYF
CDR3nt: TGTGCCACCAGCAGAGTTAGCGGTAACACAGATACGCAGTATTTT

v_gene: TRBV7-2
len: 17
abundance: NA
j_gene: TRBJ2-4
d_gene: TRBD2
CDR3aa: CASSHRPSGAGWNIQYF
CDR3nt: TGTGCCAGCAGCCACCGGCCTAGCGGGGCGGGGTGGAACATTCAGTACTTC

v_gene: TRBV20-1
len: 14
abundance: few
j_gene: TRBJ1-2
d_gene: NA
CDR3aa: CSARAPNGEGGYTF
CDR3nt: TGCAGTGCTAGAGCCCCCAACGGGGAAGGCGGCTACACCTTC

v_gene: TRBV5-1
len: 14
abundance: NA
j_gene: TRBJ2-5
d_gene: NA
CDR3aa: CASSLGRGAETQYF
CDR3nt: TGCGCCAGCAGCTTGGGTAGGGGGGCAGAGACCCAGTACTTC

v_gene: TRBV4-1
len: 18
abundance: few
j_gene: TRBJ1-1
d_gene: TRBD1
CDR3aa: CASSQDPPGTGFITEAFF
CDR3nt: TGCGCCAGCAGCCAAGATCCCCCGGGGACAGGGTTCATCACTGAAGCTTTCTTT

v_gene: TRBV2
len: 13
abundance: few
j_gene: TRBJ2-5
d_gene: NA
CDR3aa: CASALGVGETQYF
CDR3nt: TGTGCCAGCGCCCTGGGTGTCGGAGAGACCCAGTACTTC

v_gene: TRBV7-2
len: 15
abundance: few
j_gene: TRBJ2-1
d_gene: NA
CDR3aa: CASSPRVASYNEQFF
CDR3nt: TGTGCCAGCAGCCCACGGGTAGCTTCCTACAATGAGCAGTTCTTC

v_gene: TRBV21-1
len: 12
abundance: few
j_gene: TRBJ2-1
d_gene: NA
CDR3aa: CASSKRGHEQFF
CDR3nt: TGTGCCAGCAGCAAAAGGGGCCATGAGCAGTTCTTC

v_gene: TRBV5-1
len: 13
abundance: many
j_gene: TRBJ2-5
d_gene: TRBD1
CDR3aa: CASSSTGEETQYF
CDR3nt: TGCGCCAGCAGCTCTACAGGGGAAGAGACCCAGTACTTC

v_gene: TRBV3-1
len: 15
abundance: NA
j_gene: TRBJ2-1
d_gene: NA
CDR3aa: CASSQTGRLYNEQFF
CDR3nt: TGTGCCAGCAGCCAAACGGGAAGGTTGTACAATGAGCAGTTCTTC

v_gene: TRBV20-1
len: 12
abundance: NA
j_gene: TRBJ1-2
d_gene: NA
CDR3aa: CSAWPASRGPSF
CDR3nt: TGCAGTGCTTGGCCCGCTAGTAGGGGACCCTCCTTC

v_gene: TRBV6-5
len: 16
abundance: few
j_gene: TRBJ2-3
d_gene: NA
CDR3aa: CASSLNREWGTDTQYF
CDR3nt: TGTGCCAGCAGTCTAAACAGGGAATGGGGCACAGATACGCAGTATTTT

v_gene: TRBV29-1
len: 12
abundance: few
j_gene: TRBJ1-1
d_gene: NA
CDR3aa: CSVRFMGTEAFF
CDR3nt: TGCAGCGTTCGATTTATGGGCACTGAAGCTTTCTTT

v_gene: TRBV20-1
len: 15
abundance: NA
j_gene: TRBJ2-1
d_gene: TRBD1
CDR3aa: CSAPLRDRGNNEQFF
CDR3nt: TGCAGTGCTCCACTCCGGGACAGGGGGAACAATGAGCAGTTCTTC

v_gene: TRBV18
len: 13
abundance: NA
j_gene: TRBJ2-7
d_gene: TRBD1
CDR3aa: CASAGQGHYEQYF
CDR3nt: TGTGCCAGCGCCGGACAGGGTCACTACGAGCAGTACTTC

v_gene: TRBV7-8
len: 16
abundance: NA
j_gene: TRBJ1-4
d_gene: TRBD1
CDR3aa: CASSPQGAGTNEKLFF
CDR3nt: TGTGCCAGCAGCCCTCAGGGGGCAGGCACTAATGAAAAACTGTTTTTT

v_gene: TRBV7-2
len: 18
abundance: few
j_gene: TRBJ2-6
d_gene: TRBD1
CDR3aa: CASSLRDRASSGANVLTF
CDR3nt: TGTGCCAGCAGCTTACGGGACAGGGCATCGTCTGGGGCCAACGTCCTGACTTTC

v_gene: TRBV28
len: 14
abundance: many
j_gene: TRBJ2-1
d_gene: TRBD2
CDR3aa: CASSWGGSYNEQFF
CDR3nt: TGTGCCAGCAGTTGGGGGGGATCCTACAATGAGCAGTTCTTC

v_gene: TRBV6-5
len: 15
abundance: many
j_gene: TRBJ2-7
d_gene: TRBD2
CDR3aa: CASSYRTSGGSEQYF
CDR3nt: TGTGCCAGCAGTTATCGGACTAGCGGGGGAAGCGAGCAGTACTTC

v_gene: TRBV3-1
len: 15
abundance: NA
j_gene: TRBJ2-1
d_gene: TRBD1
CDR3aa: CASSPRDRVYNEQFF
CDR3nt: TGTGCCAGCAGCCCCCGGGACAGGGTCTACAATGAGCAGTTCTTC